The T cell receptor (beta chain) under discussion was sequenced for a study of OX40 agonist ivuxolimab in advanced cancers. The wider study: Patients received ivuxolimab, an agonistic anti-OX40 (CD134) antibody. Cancers in dose escalation were hepatocellular, melanoma, renal cell and head and neck.

There are 14 residues in the CDR3. Trimming pared 6 bases from V and 10 bases from J, leaving 19 bases between. Germline loops: CDR1 SGHVS, CDR2 FQNEAQ. TCRdb's table, derived via immunoSEQ multiplex PCR, lists solely in-frame clones and lacks some. The table shows about 100,000 clones, with about 89% occurring only once. The sequence was collected from an adult with an advanced solid tumor such as melanoma, head and neck, liver or kidney cancer. The chain carries TRBV7-8 and TRBJ2-4; possible D gene TRBD1, 6 bases. Sequenced material: CD4+ or CD8+ T cells sorted from blood, taken in a trial of the OX40 agonist ivuxolimab. Written as DNA, the CDR3 is TGTGCCAGCAGTCGAAGACAGGTGCCACGGATTCAGTACTTC. As protein: CASSRRQVPRIQYF.